The rows below give T cell receptor beta chains drawn from one sample of a study of regulatory T cells in long-lasting Graves disease. In TCRdb, the multiplex PCR reads were re-called with MiXCR into one record per CDR3 protein. Altogether under 500,000 distinct CDR3 sequences are present, under 25% being singletons, with the ten largest covering 7% to 9.5%. Sequenced here: peripheral blood mononuclear cells (PBMCs), sampled when the disease was refractory, from a patient treated with antithyroid drugs. These receptors came from a female donor with Graves disease. Each CDR3 is given with its conserved first and last residue. The D gene is left open where the match is weak. Expanded clones get a size class; other rows say once, few or many, or leave the size out.

j_call: TRBJ2-7; clone_size: many; d_call: TRBD1; v_call: TRBV28; cdr3_nt: TGTGCCAGCAGTTTGGCGGACAGGGACTCCTACGAGCAGTACTTC; cdr3_aa: CASSLADRDSYEQYF
j_call: TRBJ1-2; clone_size: many; d_call: -; v_call: TRBV5-5; cdr3_nt: TGTGCCAGCAGCACCGGACAGTTTGGCTACACCTTC; cdr3_aa: CASSTGQFGYTF
j_call: TRBJ1-3; clone_size: -; d_call: TRBD1; v_call: TRBV2; cdr3_nt: TGTGCCAGCCGGGACAGGGACCCGACAGGAAACACCATATATTTT; cdr3_aa: CASRDRDPTGNTIYF
j_call: TRBJ2-4; clone_size: many; d_call: -; v_call: TRBV2; cdr3_nt: TGTGCCAGCAGTCCCACGGCAGGAGAGATGGCCAAAAACATTCAGTACTTC; cdr3_aa: CASSPTAGEMAKNIQYF
j_call: TRBJ2-7; clone_size: few; d_call: TRBD1; v_call: TRBV20-1; cdr3_nt: TGCAGTGCTAGGCCGGGACAGGGGGCCTTTCGCGAGCAGTACTTC; cdr3_aa: CSARPGQGAFREQYF
j_call: TRBJ2-2; clone_size: many; d_call: -; v_call: TRBV19; cdr3_nt: TGTGCCAGTAGTGTCAACAGGATAGCGAACACCGGGGAGCTGTTTTTT; cdr3_aa: CASSVNRIANTGELFF
j_call: TRBJ2-7; clone_size: -; d_call: TRBD1; v_call: TRBV5-1; cdr3_nt: TGCGCCAGCAGCCTGGGACAGGGGGCTTTATACGAGCAGTACTTC; cdr3_aa: CASSLGQGALYEQYF
j_call: TRBJ1-6; clone_size: -; d_call: -; v_call: TRBV6-2/TRBV6-3; cdr3_nt: TGTGCCAGCAGTTACAGCTTTCAGGCCCTCCACTTT; cdr3_aa: CASSYSFQALHF
j_call: TRBJ2-2; clone_size: many; d_call: TRBD2; v_call: TRBV24-1; cdr3_nt: TGTGCCACCAGTGATTTGAACCTGGGACTAGCCGCCACCGGGGAGCTGTTTTTT; cdr3_aa: CATSDLNLGLAATGELFF
j_call: TRBJ2-2; clone_size: -; d_call: TRBD2; v_call: TRBV5-1; cdr3_nt: TGCGCCAGCACGACTAGCGGGAGAAGCACCGGGGAGCTGTTTTTT; cdr3_aa: CASTTSGRSTGELFF
j_call: TRBJ2-5; clone_size: many; d_call: -; v_call: TRBV29-1; cdr3_nt: TGCAGCGTTAGGAGAGGGCGGCAAGAGACCCAGTACTTC; cdr3_aa: CSVRRGRQETQYF
j_call: TRBJ1-1; clone_size: -; d_call: -; v_call: TRBV12-5; cdr3_nt: TGTGCTAGTGGTTTGGTAGTTGGACAGAACACTGAAGCTTTCTTT; cdr3_aa: CASGLVVGQNTEAFF
j_call: TRBJ1-6; clone_size: few; d_call: -; v_call: TRBV27; cdr3_nt: TGTGCCAGCAGTTTAGGGGTGGGTAATTCACCCCTCCACTTT; cdr3_aa: CASSLGVGNSPLHF
j_call: TRBJ1-1; clone_size: many; d_call: -; v_call: TRBV12-3/TRBV12-4; cdr3_nt: TGTGCCAGCAGCATACAGGGTGGAACTGAAGCTTTCTTT; cdr3_aa: CASSIQGGTEAFF
j_call: TRBJ2-5; clone_size: many; d_call: -; v_call: TRBV18; cdr3_nt: TGTGCCAGCTCACCCGATCCAGAGACCCAGTACTTC; cdr3_aa: CASSPDPETQYF
j_call: TRBJ2-3; clone_size: many; d_call: TRBD1; v_call: TRBV24-1; cdr3_nt: TGTGCCACCAGTGAGACAGGGGGGGGCACAGATACGCAGTATTTT; cdr3_aa: CATSETGGGTDTQYF
j_call: TRBJ2-2; clone_size: many; d_call: TRBD1; v_call: TRBV12-3/TRBV12-4; cdr3_nt: TGTGCCAGCAGACGAAGACAGGGCGGCACCGGGGAGCTGTTTTTT; cdr3_aa: CASRRRQGGTGELFF
j_call: TRBJ2-1; clone_size: -; d_call: TRBD2; v_call: TRBV2; cdr3_nt: TGTGCCAGCAGTGAACTAGCGGGGTACAATGAGCAGTTCTTC; cdr3_aa: CASSELAGYNEQFF
j_call: TRBJ2-5; clone_size: many; d_call: -; v_call: TRBV20-1; cdr3_nt: TGCAGTGCTTGGGCGATTTGGGAGATCCAAGAGACCCAGTACTTC; cdr3_aa: CSAWAIWEIQETQYF
j_call: TRBJ1-2; clone_size: many; d_call: -; v_call: TRBV11-2; cdr3_nt: TGTGCCAGCAGCGCGACATCTAACTATGGCTACACCTTC; cdr3_aa: CASSATSNYGYTF
j_call: TRBJ2-5; clone_size: many; d_call: -; v_call: TRBV29-1; cdr3_nt: TGCAGCGTTGCCGGGACCCGACAAGAGACCCAGTACTTC; cdr3_aa: CSVAGTRQETQYF